The rows below give T cell receptor beta chains drawn from one sample of a study of Ad26.COV2.S vaccination and SARS-CoV-2 variants. The protocol was immunoSEQ multiplex PCR, while the TCRdb copy is restricted to in-frame clones and leaves out a portion. The table has 500,000 or so clones, 87% seen once; the top ten hold about 13%. The starting material was peripheral blood, obtained in a trial of Ad26.COV2.S vaccine versus placebo. These receptors came from a person aged 18-65 years who received the Ad26.COV2.S COVID-19 vaccine or a placebo. The CDR3 runs from the conserved cysteine through the conserved F or W. The D gene is left open where the match is weak.

d_gene | j_gene | v_gene | CDR3nt | CDR3aa
TRBD2 | TRBJ2-3 | TRBV5-6 | TGTGCCAGCAGCTTAGCGGGGACTAGCGCAGGGTATTTT | CASSLAGTSAGYF
NA | TRBJ2-3 | TRBV4-3 | TGCGCCAGCAGCCAAGTGTTCGGGTATGATACGCAGTATTTT | CASSQVFGYDTQYF
TRBD2 | TRBJ2-1 | TRBV2 | TGTGCCAGCAAATCCTTCGGCGGGGGAGGGGTCGACAATGAGCAGTTCTTC | CASKSFGGGGVDNEQFF
NA | TRBJ2-2 | TRBV3-1/TRBV3-2 | TGTGCCAGCAGCCTACCCGAGAAGACCGGGGAGCTGTTTTTT | CASSLPEKTGELFF
NA | TRBJ1-6 | TRBV4-3 | TGCGCCAGCAGCCAAGTCGGGGGATCACCCCTCCACTTT | CASSQVGGSPLHF
NA | TRBJ2-7 | TRBV27 | TGTGCCAGCAGTTTATCTGCCCGGACAGCCTCCTACGAGCAGTACTTC | CASSLSARTASYEQYF
NA | TRBJ1-1 | TRBV29-1 | TGCAGCGTCAACAAGGGTGAAGCTTTCTTT | CSVNKGEAFF
NA | TRBJ2-7 | TRBV30 | TGTGCCTGGAGTGTTGGCGCACCCTACGAGCAGTACTTC | CAWSVGAPYEQYF
NA | TRBJ2-2 | TRBV9 | TGTGCCAGCAGTGAACGGGGTGGCCTCCGGGAGCTGTTTTTT | CASSERGGLRELFF
NA | TRBJ1-2 | TRBV30 | TGTGCCTGGAGTGGAGACCTCTACTATGGCTACACCTTC | CAWSGDLYYGYTF
NA | TRBJ1-3 | TRBV4-1 | TGCGCCAGCAGCCAAGTGCCACAAACTGGAAACACCATATATTTT | CASSQVPQTGNTIYF
NA | TRBJ2-1 | TRBV29-1 | TGCAGCGTTGAAGGAAGGAGTACCGTGGAACATGAGCAGTTCTTC | CSVEGRSTVEHEQFF
TRBD2 | TRBJ2-5 | TRBV5-6 | TGTGCCAGCAGCTTGGGACTAGCGGGAAGGTGGGAGACCCAGTACTTC | CASSLGLAGRWETQYF
NA | TRBJ2-6 | TRBV29-1 | TGCGCGGCTGTTAAACTGGAACTCTCTGGGGCCAACGTCCTGACTTTC | CAAVKLELSGANVLTF